Following are 9 T cell receptor beta chains from one sample sequenced in a study of OX40 agonist ivuxolimab in advanced cancers. Only in-frame clones appear in the TCRdb table, and some are missing; sequencing was by immunoSEQ multiplex PCR. Here the sample spans fewer than 45,000 clones, roughly 85% being singletons. The source material was CD4+ or CD8+ T cells sorted from blood, sampled in a trial of the OX40 agonist ivuxolimab. These receptors originate from an adult with an advanced solid tumor such as melanoma, head and neck, liver or kidney cancer.

The chain joins TRBV6-5 to TRBJ1-2, with D unclear. Germline-derived CDR1 and CDR2 are MNHEY and SVGAGI. The CDR3 loop spans 14 amino acids. Trimming removed 0 bases at V and 3 bases at J, with 8 bases between. The CDR3 region has the DNA TGTGCCAGCAGTTACTCGTGGGGATACTATGGCTACACCTTC. Translated, it gives CASSYSWGYYGYTF.

The CDR3: CARGGQGAMGNQPQHF. CDR3 DNA sequence: TGCGCCAGAGGGGGACAGGGGGCAATGGGCAATCAGCCCCAGCATTTT. The V gene is TRBV10-1, the J gene TRBJ1-5; 12 bases align to TRBD1. This CDR3 comprises 16 residues. The germline V gene has CDR1 WNHNN and CDR2 SYGVQD (reference sequence). The ends lost 9 bases at V and 2 bases at J; junction bases unmatched: 8.

The chain uses TRBV7-6 and TRBJ1-1; tentatively, D is TRBD1 (6 bases). V lost 1 base and J 7 bases, leaving 13 bases between the germline ends. This CDR3 has 14 residues. The germline gives CDR1 SGHVS, CDR2 FNYEAQ. CDR3 residues: CASSLGTEIVEAFF. CDR3 nucleotides: TGTGCCAGCAGCTTAGGGACAGAAATAGTTGAAGCTTTCTTT.

The chain joins TRBV27 to TRBJ1-1; a possible D gene is TRBD1 (6 bases). Trimming left V 2 bases short and J 4 bases short, with 11 bases between. In germline, CDR1 is MNHEY, CDR2 SMNVEV (reference sequence). The CDR3 extends over 14 amino acids. CDR3 loop: CASSLGRGGTEAFF. The CDR3 nucleotides read TGTGCCAGCAGTTTAGGGAGGGGGGGCACTGAAGCTTTCTTT.

The chain joins TRBV19 to TRBJ2-7; D not resolved. V lost 5 bases and J lost 2, with 10 bases in between. From germline, CDR1 is LNHDA and CDR2 SQIVND (reference sequence). CDR3 length equals 13 residues. In DNA form, the CDR3 reads TGTGCCAGTAGTTTGATTGTCGCCTACGAGCAGTACTTC. This translates into CASSLIVAYEQYF.

This chain links TRBV29-1 with TRBJ2-7; tentatively, D is TRBD1 or TRBD2 (5 bases each). Germline V gene sequence: CDR1 SQVTM, CDR2 ANQGSEA. This CDR3 has 13 amino acids. V was shortened by 3 bases and J by 3 bases, with 12 bases between the two germline ends. CDR3 amino acids: CSVERDDGYEQYF. DNA for the CDR3: TGCAGCGTTGAGAGGGACGACGGCTACGAGCAGTACTTC.

The gene calls are TRBV27 and TRBJ2-3, with 12 positions matching TRBD2. Trimming removed 2 bases from V and 5 bases from J; junction bases left unmatched: 8. Germline V lookup: CDR1 MNHEY, CDR2 SMNVEV (reference sequence). The CDR3 length is 17 residues. The CDR3 reads CASSLPPSGRAGDTQYF. The CDR3 DNA follows: TGTGCCAGCAGTTTACCGCCTAGCGGGAGGGCCGGAGATACGCAGTATTTT.

To note about this clone: Other DNA sequences in the same sample also yield this CDR3. The chain recombines TRBV30 with TRBJ2-7; D gene ambiguous. This CDR3 region has 10 residues. Germline CDR1 reads GTSNPN; CDR2 reads SVGIG (reference sequence). The V end was cut by 5 bases, the J end by 2 bases, with 4 bases between. The DNA for the CDR3 is TGTGCCTGGGGGGCCTACGAGCAGTACTTC. Its translation: CAWGAYEQYF.

This sequence joins TRBV4-2 and TRBJ1-2; D is unresolved. Deletions cut 0 bases from V and 8 bases from J, with 16 bases between. CDR3 size: 15 residues. Germline assignment: CDR1 LGHNA and CDR2 YNFKEQ. The CDR3 coding sequence is TGTGCCAGCAGCCAAGATCGTGAGAGGGTACAGGGCTACACCTTC. Residues: CASSQDRERVQGYTF.